A single sample is the source of the 19 T cell receptor beta chains below, sequenced in a study of T-cell memory formation after mild COVID-19 (dated by TCRdb to the early 2020s). The receptor library was made with 5' RACE. The listed sequencing device is Illumina NovaSeq 6000. Starting from the raw public reads, TCRdb applied fastp trimming at Q25, assembled clones with MiXCR and retained in-frame beta chains. Entries are consolidated by CDR3 protein sequence, retaining the most common genes and DNA. The sample table records 210,000 or so distinct CDR3 sequences; 15% to 20% of these occur just once. Roughly 2.4% of the sample belongs to the ten largest clones. Sequencing input: PBMCs or a T cell subset sorted from them (not recorded which). These receptors all come from an adult woman who had mild COVID-19 (a few samples of this study predate the infection). The sample titles of this study are shuffled in the database, so cell type and time point are left out; the donor was told from shared clones.

This clonotype was seen only a few times. The chain uses TRBV5-1 and TRBJ1-1, with a possible D match to TRBD1 (5 bases). V lost 1 base and J 1 base, leaving 14 bases between the germline ends. Per the germline V gene, CDR1 is SGHRS and CDR2 is YFSETQ. CDR3 size: 16 residues. CDR3 residues: CASSLWYGGKNTEAFF. The CDR3 DNA reads as TGCGCCAGCAGCTTGTGGTACGGGGGGAAGAACACTGAAGCTTTCTTT.

The chain employs TRBV5-1 and TRBJ1-5; TRBD1 is a possible D gene (6 bases). This CDR3 region has 14 residues. The V end was cut by 4 bases, the J end by 6 bases, with 14 bases between. The germline CDR1 and CDR2 sequences are SGHRS and YFSETQ. As DNA, the CDR3 is TGCGCCAGCAGCGGAGGACAGCCCGGTCAGCCCCAGCATTTT. Protein product: CASSGGQPGQPQHF.

This chain uses TRBV12-3 or TRBV12-4 with TRBJ2-7; D not resolved. This CDR3 has 17 residues. The V end was cut by 8 bases, the J end by 3 bases, with 26 bases between. The CDR3 coding sequence is TGTGCCAGCGGGCCCGACCTTTTCGCCACCCGCGTCTACGAGCAGTACTTC. Translated: CASGPDLFATRVYEQYF.

This clonotype has only a few counts. The chain joins TRBV5-1 to TRBJ1-5, with no clear D. The CDR3 is made up of 15 amino acids. Germline CDR1 is SGHRS and CDR2 is YFSETQ. Trimming removed 4 bases from V and 4 bases from J, with 15 bases in between. The CDR3 region has the DNA TGCGCCAGCAGCGCGGACGGTTCGCGGAATCAGCCCCAGCATTTT. The encoded protein is CASSADGSRNQPQHF. The entire variable domain, with the rest obtained from reference TRBV5-1 and TRBJ1-5, is as follows: KAGVTQTPRYLIKTRGQQVTLSCSPISGHRSVSWYQQTPGQGLQFLFEYFSETQRNKGNFPGRFSGRQFSNSRSEMNVSTLELGDSALYLCASSADGSRNQPQHFGDGTRLSIL.

The chain links TRBV5-1 to TRBJ2-1; D may match TRBD1 or TRBD2 (5 bases each). V gave up 7 bases and J gave up 3 bases, with 11 bases separating them. The CDR3 runs 13 residues. The germline V gene has CDR1 SGHRS and CDR2 YFSETQ. In DNA form, the CDR3 reads TGCGCCAGCGGGGGACGATACTACAATGAGCAGTTCTTC. It is translated as CASGGRYYNEQFF.

The gene calls are TRBV7-3 and TRBJ2-1, with 9 bases fitting TRBD2. Trimming at V came to 2 bases and at J to 9 bases, leaving 5 bases not matched to a gene. Germline V gives CDR1 SGHTA, CDR2 FQGTGA. The CDR3 runs to 14 residues. The CDR3 DNA reads TGTGCCAGCAGCTTAGGGCTAGCGGGGAGTGAGCAGTTCTTC. Its translation is CASSLGLAGSEQFF.

The CDR3: CASSFSDSGRGDTQYF. CDR3 DNA: TGCGCCAGCAGCTTCTCGGATAGCGGGAGAGGTGATACGCAGTATTTT. This rearrangement joins TRBV5-1 to TRBJ2-3; TRBD2 matches at 9 bases. V dropped 2 bases and J dropped 6; count of bases not matched to a gene: 10. CDR3 size: 16 residues. The germline gives CDR1 SGHRS, CDR2 YFSETQ.

This clonotype was found a few times. The V gene is TRBV12-3 or TRBV12-4, the J gene TRBJ2-1, with D perhaps matching TRBD1 (5 bases). Between the trimmed V and J ends, which lost 3 bases and 9 bases, there was a span of 12 bases. The CDR3 sequence is 13 residues long. CDR3 protein: CASSLAGKAEQFF. Written as DNA, the CDR3 is TGTGCCAGCAGTTTGGCAGGGAAGGCTGAGCAGTTCTTC.

This clonotype was found many times. V usage is TRBV7-2 and J usage is TRBJ1-1, with TRBD1 as a possible D gene (5 bases). CDR1 and CDR2 from the germline V gene are SGHTA and FQGNSA. The CDR3 loop spans 13 amino acids. Deletions cut 2 bases from V and 3 bases from J, with 7 bases between. CDR3 sequence reads: CASSLLGHTEAFF. In nucleotides, the CDR3 is TGTGCCAGCAGCTTACTGGGACACACTGAAGCTTTCTTT. Full variable domain (outside the CDR3, taken from reference TRBV7-2 and TRBJ1-1): GAGVSQSPSNKVTEKGKDVELRCDPISGHTALYWYRQSLGQGLEFLIYFQGNSAPDKSGLPSDRFSAERTGGSVSTLTIQRTQQEDSAVYLCASSLLGHTEAFFGQGTRLTVV.

This clonotype was detected a few times. The chain links TRBV29-1 to TRBJ1-3; D not certain. The CDR3 contains 12 residues. Per germline, CDR1 SQVTM and CDR2 ANQGSEA. V was clipped by 4 bases and J by 2 bases, with 6 bases between them. In DNA form, the CDR3 reads TGCAGCGTTGTTCCGCCTGGAAACACCATATATTTT. Translated: CSVVPPGNTIYF.

There are many counts of this clonotype. The chain links TRBV5-1 to TRBJ2-1; 11 bases line up with TRBD2. Trimming at V came to 3 bases and at J to 5 bases, leaving 4 bases not matched to a gene. The germline gives CDR1 SGHRS, CDR2 YFSETQ. CDR3 length: 15 residues. The CDR3 sequence: CASSSTSGVNNEQFF. The DNA for the CDR3 is TGCGCCAGCAGCTCGACTAGCGGGGTTAACAATGAGCAGTTCTTC. Drawing the rest from reference TRBV5-1 and TRBJ2-1, the complete variable domain is KAGVTQTPRYLIKTRGQQVTLSCSPISGHRSVSWYQQTPGQGLQFLFEYFSETQRNKGNFPGRFSGRQFSNSRSEMNVSTLELGDSALYLCASSSTSGVNNEQFFGPGTRLTVL.

This chain uses TRBV6-2 or TRBV6-3 with TRBJ2-7, with D perhaps matching TRBD1 or TRBD2 (5 bases each). The CDR3 has 14 residues. With 5 bases removed from V and 7 bases from J, the gap between germline ends came to 18 bases. The germline CDR1 and CDR2 sequences are MNHEY and SVGEGT. This chain's CDR3 is CASSRDGSAREQYF. As DNA, the CDR3 is TGTGCCAGCAGTCGGGACGGATCTGCTCGTGAGCAGTACTTC.

The V call is TRBV9, the J call TRBJ2-7; TRBD1 matches 8 bases. The V gene's germline CDR1 is SGDLS and CDR2 YYNGEE. With 7 bases clipped from V and 1 base from J, the junction kept 4 bases outside the gene matches. The CDR3 totals 13 residues. The CDR3 nucleotides read TGTGCCAGCTGCTGGGACAGGTCCTACGAGCAGTACTTC. Its protein is CASCWDRSYEQYF.

V usage is TRBV5-1 and J usage is TRBJ2-2; 7 bases agree with TRBD2. Trimming cost V 4 bases and J 4 bases; bases outside gene matches: 7. Germline-derived CDR1 and CDR2 are SGHRS and YFSETQ. The CDR3 spans 15 residues. This CDR3 is CASSANIAGTGELFF. CDR3 in DNA: TGCGCCAGCAGCGCAAACATAGCGGGCACCGGGGAGCTGTTTTTT.

The chain has TRBV5-5 and TRBJ2-1; 7 bases fit TRBD2. With V trimmed by 4 bases and J by 12 bases, 19 bases remained unmatched. Germline V gene lookup returns CDR1 SGHKS and CDR2 YYEKEE (reference sequence). This CDR3 contains 16 residues. The CDR3 loop reads CASSTTTGTTHVGQFF. The DNA of the CDR3 is TGTGCCAGCAGCACTACCACCGGGACTACCCACGTGGGGCAGTTCTTC.

J is TRBJ1-4 and V is TRBV7-2; a weak D match, TRBD1 (5 bases). Germline values: CDR1 SGHTA, CDR2 FQGNSA. Trimming left V 0 bases short and J 8 bases short, with 13 bases between. The length of the CDR3 is 15 residues. CDR3 loop: CASSLARRGIEKLFF. CDR3 bases: TGTGCCAGCAGCTTAGCGCGTAGGGGTATCGAAAAACTGTTTTTT.

V gene TRBV20-1 combines with J gene TRBJ1-4, with D unclear. The CDR3 spans 13 residues. V was trimmed by 1 base and J by 0 bases, leaving 3 bases between them. The V gene's germline CDR1 is DFQATT and CDR2 SNEGSKA (reference sequence). CDR3 coding DNA: TGCAGTGCTAGAGCGTCAACTAATGAAAAACTGTTTTTT. It yields the protein CSARASTNEKLFF.

This clonotype was found a few times. The chain recombines TRBV7-2 with TRBJ2-5; unclear D gene. Looked up from germline, CDR1 is SGHTA and CDR2 is FQGNSA. This CDR3 is built from 13 residues. V was shortened by 2 bases and J by 4 bases, with 8 bases between the two germline ends. CDR3: CASSLSAIETQYF. DNA of the CDR3: TGTGCCAGCAGCTTATCTGCGATAGAGACCCAGTACTTC.

This clonotype was picked up a small number of times. The DNA for the CDR3 is TGTGCCAGCAGTAAGCCCAATCAGCCCCAGCATTTT. This codes for CASSKPNQPQHF. The chain couples TRBV6-5 to TRBJ1-5; D remains unclear. Deletions cut 5 bases from V and 3 bases from J, with 5 bases between. The CDR3 spans 12 residues. Per germline, CDR1 MNHEY and CDR2 SVGAGI.